This TCR beta chain was sequenced during a study of T cells in Graves' hyperthyroidism and ophthalmopathy. The table lists this clonotype with many counts. Recently diagnosed hyperthyroidism of less than 2 months' duration affected patients aged 18 to 65. V dropped 4 bases and J dropped 2 bases, with 17 bases sitting between them. CDR1 and CDR2 (germline): DFQATT, SNEGSKA (reference sequence). The CDR3 has 15 amino acids. TCR beta CDR3 sequences were amplified from RNA transcripts. Initially, a first-round RT-PCR of the TCR CDR3 employed the HTBI primer set. MiXCR, applied by TCRdb to the multiplex PCR reads, yields one record per CDR3 protein. The sample yields about 200,000 distinct CDR3 sequences, around 16% seen once.

Sequences were obtained from blood. This TCR came from a man between 40 and 49 years old with Graves' hyperthyroidism. J is TRBJ1-1 and V is TRBV20-1; D is unresolved. The CDR3 DNA reads TGCAGTGCTACCATAGCCCCCCGGGGAAACACTGAAGCTTTCTTT. Amino acid sequence: CSATIAPRGNTEAFF.